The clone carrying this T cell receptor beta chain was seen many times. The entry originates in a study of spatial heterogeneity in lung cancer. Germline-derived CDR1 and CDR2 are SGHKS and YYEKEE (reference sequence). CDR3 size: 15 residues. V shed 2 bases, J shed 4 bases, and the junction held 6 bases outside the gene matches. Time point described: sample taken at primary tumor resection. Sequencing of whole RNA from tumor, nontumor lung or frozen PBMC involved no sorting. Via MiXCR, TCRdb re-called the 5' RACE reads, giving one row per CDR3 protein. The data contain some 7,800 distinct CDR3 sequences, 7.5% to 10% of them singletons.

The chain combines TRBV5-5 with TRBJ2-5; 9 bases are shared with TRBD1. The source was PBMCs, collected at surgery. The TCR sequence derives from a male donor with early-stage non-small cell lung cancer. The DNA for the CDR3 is TGTGCCAGCAGCTTAGATACAGGGGGCGCAGAGACCCAGTACTTC. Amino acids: CASSLDTGGAETQYF.